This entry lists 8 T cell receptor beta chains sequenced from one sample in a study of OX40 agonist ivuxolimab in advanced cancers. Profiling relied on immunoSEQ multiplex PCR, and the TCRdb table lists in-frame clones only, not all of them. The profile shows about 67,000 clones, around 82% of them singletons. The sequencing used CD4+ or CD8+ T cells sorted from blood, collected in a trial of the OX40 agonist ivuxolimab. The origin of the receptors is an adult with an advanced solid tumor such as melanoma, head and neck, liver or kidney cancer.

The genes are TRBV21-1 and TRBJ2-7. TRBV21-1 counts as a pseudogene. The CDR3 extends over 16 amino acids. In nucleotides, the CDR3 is TGTGCCAGCAGCAAGGGGCCGGGAAGGGGCTCCTACGAGCAGTACTTC. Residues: CASSKGPGRGSYEQYF.

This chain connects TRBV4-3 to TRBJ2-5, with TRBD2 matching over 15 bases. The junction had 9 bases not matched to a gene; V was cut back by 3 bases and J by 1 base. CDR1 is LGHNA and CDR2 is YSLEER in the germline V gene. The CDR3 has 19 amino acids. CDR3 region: CASSHPRRTSGRVQETQYF. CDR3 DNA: TGCGCCAGCAGCCACCCCCGGCGGACTAGCGGGAGGGTCCAAGAGACCCAGTACTTC.

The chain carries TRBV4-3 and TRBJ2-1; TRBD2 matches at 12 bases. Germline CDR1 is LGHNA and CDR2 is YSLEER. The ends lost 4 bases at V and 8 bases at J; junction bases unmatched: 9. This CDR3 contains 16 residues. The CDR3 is CASSRSTSGSNDEQFF. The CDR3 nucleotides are TGCGCCAGCAGCCGCTCGACTAGCGGGAGTAACGATGAGCAGTTCTTC.

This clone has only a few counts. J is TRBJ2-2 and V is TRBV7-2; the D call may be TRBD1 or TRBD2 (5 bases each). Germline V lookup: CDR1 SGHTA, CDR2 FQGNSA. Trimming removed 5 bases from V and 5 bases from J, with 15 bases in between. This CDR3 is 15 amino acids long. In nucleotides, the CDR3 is TGTGCCAGCAGCCCGGGACGTATTGGGACCGGGGAGCTGTTTTTT. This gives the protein CASSPGRIGTGELFF.

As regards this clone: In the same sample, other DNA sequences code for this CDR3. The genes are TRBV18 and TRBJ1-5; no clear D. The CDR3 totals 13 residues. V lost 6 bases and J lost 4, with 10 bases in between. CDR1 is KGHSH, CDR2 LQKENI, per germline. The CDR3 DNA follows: TGTGCCAGCTCCCCAGGTGGGAATCAGCCCCAGCATTTT. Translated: CASSPGGNQPQHF.

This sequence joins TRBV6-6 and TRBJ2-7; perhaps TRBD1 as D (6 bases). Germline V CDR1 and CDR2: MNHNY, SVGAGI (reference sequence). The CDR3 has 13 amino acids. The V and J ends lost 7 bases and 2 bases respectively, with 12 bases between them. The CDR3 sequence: CASIPDRPYEQYV. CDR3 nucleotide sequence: TGTGCCAGCATCCCCGACAGGCCCTACGAGCAGTACGTC.

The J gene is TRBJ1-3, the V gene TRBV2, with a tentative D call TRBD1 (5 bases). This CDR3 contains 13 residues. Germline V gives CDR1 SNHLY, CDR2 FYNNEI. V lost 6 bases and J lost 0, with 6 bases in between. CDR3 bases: TGTGCCAGCAGGGGGCTCTCTGGAAACACCATATATTTT. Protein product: CASRGLSGNTIYF.

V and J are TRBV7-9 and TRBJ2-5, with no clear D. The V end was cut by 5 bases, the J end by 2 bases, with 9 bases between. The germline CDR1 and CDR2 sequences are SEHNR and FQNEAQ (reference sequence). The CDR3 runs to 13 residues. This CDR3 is CASSKQIQETQYF. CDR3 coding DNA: TGTGCCAGCAGCAAACAGATACAAGAGACCCAGTACTTC.